Described below is a single T cell receptor beta chain sequence and its context. Which antigen it targets is not known. The sample holds no much larger clone one base away, and base qualities are not on file. Following the manufacturer's recommendations, the immunoSEQ kit was used to generate TCR beta libraries from genomic DNA. To prepare libraries, a first multiplex PCR with proprietary primers was run, followed by a second PCR that added unique barcodes, and a bead cleanup was done after each round. Each sample batch included a kit-provided positive control reaction and a negative control reaction. The final libraries were assessed on an Agilent 4200 TapeStation D1000 ScreenTape, pooled by volume, and quantified by qPCR. Sequencing was performed on an Illumina NextSeq500 using a MidOutput 150-cycle cartridge, with 156 Read1 cycles, 15 Index1 cycles, and the kit custom primers. The pooled library was loaded at 0.8 to 1 pM, and approximately 19% PhiX control was spiked in. Per the authors' processing: Vendor-processed data were analyzed in R, with a clonotype defined as all T cells sharing the same CDR3 nucleotide sequence. For clone abundance analyses, frequencies were normalized to the 10,000 most abundant clones per sample. Public T cell clones, which averaged fewer than five per sample, were removed prior to analysis. An abundance difference of at least 32-fold between compartments was the criterion for calling clonotypes tumor-enriched or baseline blood-enriched. A beta-binomial differential abundance model was used to identify clonotypes that expanded or contracted between blood time points. Similarity between tumor and blood repertoires was quantified using the Baroni-Urbani and Buser coefficient, and groups were compared with two-tailed Wilcoxon tests in R. Entries here come from immuneACCESS through TCRdb and include only in-frame sequences with V and J called. Some clones fail to appear in such tables; in the studies checked, an unresolved V gene covers under half of the shortfall, and the cause of the remainder is unknown. V and J calls and clone size are copied from that table; D and trimming were computed from the DNA. The sample table records about 130,000 clones; around 81% of these occur just once. The ten most abundant clones make up 4.5% to 7% of the sample.

V sheds 4 bases and J sheds 3 bases, leaving 7 bases between their ends. Taken from cysteine to phenylalanine, the CDR3 has 11 residues. Just the 33-base CDR3 DNA is kept, in frame starting at base 1. CDR1 and CDR2 are read off the germline V gene as SQVTM and ANQGSEA. This sample's time point label indicates: blood 2 weeks post-SBRT. This sample's treatment or condition label indicates: 15 Gy SBRT to primary tumor, nephrectomy 4 weeks later. To follow tumor-enriched clonotypes, serial peripheral blood was collected from radiation-treated patients at baseline and at 2 weeks and 4 weeks after SBRT. Every patient had renal cell carcinoma of clear cell pathology. The QIAamp DNA Blood Mini Kit (Qiagen) was used to prepare genomic DNA for TCR sequencing. Only samples passing all quality control checks were included in the analyses. The entry originates in a study of radiation and T cells in renal cell carcinoma (dated by TCRdb to 2019 to 2021). Some background on the complete study: The samples were drawn from a clinical trial, where primary renal cell carcinomas were treated with 15 Gy of stereotactic body radiation therapy and then removed by nephrectomy 4 weeks afterward. A total of around 50 samples underwent TCR beta sequencing, made up of roughly 26 tumors and some 27 peripheral blood samples. A total of 4,016,671 unique CDR3 nucleotide sequences, encoding 2.5 million to 3 million unique CDR3 amino acid sequences, were found across all 50 or so samples. What the work shows at the level of the full study, not this receptor alone: The single-armed trial design could not address effects of radiation dose or scheduling on the TCR repertoire. Tracking of blood repertoire dynamics stopped at less than five weeks after treatment, with no follow-up past that point. Because no pretreatment tumor biopsies were available, whether clonotypes were present in the tumor at baseline could not be determined. An increase in top tumor clonotypes in blood was observed from baseline to 2 weeks post-radiation, followed by contraction by 4 weeks, which was taken to suggest transient expansion of tumor-resident clones.

The sequenced sample was blood, obtained from a patient whose treatment included radiotherapy and nephrectomy. The chain uses TRBV29-1 and TRBJ2-7; no D gene can be assigned with confidence. The sequence derives from a man in his forties or fifties with renal cell carcinoma. The CDR3 protein is CSVVIGYEQYF. The nucleotide sequence is given as TGCAGCGTTGTGATCGGCTACGAGCAGTACTTC.